The clone carrying this TCR beta chain was seen a few times. This sample is drawn from a study of blood T cell repertoires in COVID-19. The V gene's germline CDR1 is SEHNR and CDR2 FQNEAQ (reference sequence). The CDR3 is made up of 11 amino acids. V was clipped by 5 bases and J by 6 bases, with 4 bases between them. Data came from immunoSEQ multiplex PCR; TCRdb stores just in-frame clones and leaves some out. This sample carries 97,000 or so clones, 82% of them seen once, and the ten largest clones take about a tenth. The material sequenced was peripheral blood. The V call is TRBV7-9, the J call TRBJ1-4; no firm D call. The receptor's source is a man aged 65-85 years with active or convalescent COVID-19. CDR3 coding DNA: TGTGCCAGCAGCGGAGATGAAAAACTGTTTTTT. It specifies CASSGDEKLFF.